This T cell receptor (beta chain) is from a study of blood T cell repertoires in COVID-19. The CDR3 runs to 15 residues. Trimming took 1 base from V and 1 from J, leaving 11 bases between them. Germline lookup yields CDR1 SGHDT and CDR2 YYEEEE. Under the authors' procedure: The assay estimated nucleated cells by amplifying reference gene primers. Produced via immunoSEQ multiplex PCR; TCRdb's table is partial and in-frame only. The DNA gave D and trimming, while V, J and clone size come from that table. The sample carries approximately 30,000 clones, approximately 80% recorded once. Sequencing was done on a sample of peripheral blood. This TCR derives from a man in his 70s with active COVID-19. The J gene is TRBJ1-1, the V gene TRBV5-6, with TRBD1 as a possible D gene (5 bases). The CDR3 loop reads CASSLLGRANTEAFF. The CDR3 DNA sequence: TGTGCCAGCAGCTTGTTGGGCAGGGCGAACACTGAAGCTTTCTTT.